Following are 29 T cell receptor beta chains from one sample sequenced in a study of T-cell memory formation after mild COVID-19. One entry per CDR3 protein results from TCRdb running MiXCR on the 5' RACE reads. The sample consists of about 290,000 distinct CDR3 sequences, about 20% of them appearing once. The material sequenced was PBMCs or a T cell subset sorted from them (not recorded which). The receptors come from a man younger than 30 who had mild COVID-19 (a few samples of this study predate the infection). Cell type and time point are not known.

The V and J genes are TRBV11-2 and TRBJ2-2; D tentatively reads TRBD1 or TRBD2 (5 bases each). This CDR3 is built from 17 residues. V was clipped by 5 bases and J by 0 bases, with 16 bases between them. The germline V gene has CDR1 SGHAT and CDR2 FQNNGV. The CDR3 loop reads CASSIPTGASNTGELFF. The CDR3 DNA sequence: TGTGCCAGCAGCATACCTACCGGGGCGTCGAACACCGGGGAGCTGTTTTTT.

The V and J genes are TRBV29-1 and TRBJ2-7; weak D call: TRBD1 (5 bases). The CDR3 runs 13 residues. V was cut by 0 bases and J by 6 bases, with 12 bases left in between. Germline CDR1 SQVTM, CDR2 ANQGSEA. The CDR3 nucleotides are TGCAGCGTTGAAGATCAGGCAGGGCTCGAGCAGTACTTC. Translated: CSVEDQAGLEQYF.

This chain connects TRBV7-3 to TRBJ2-4; 7 nucleotides line up with TRBD2. This CDR3 region has 13 residues. Germline V lookup: CDR1 SGHTA, CDR2 FQGTGA. V lost 6 bases and J lost 8; bases outside the gene matches: 7. In nucleotides, the CDR3 is TGTGCCAGCAGTGCTCGGGGAGGGGACATTCAGTACTTC. Residues: CASSARGGDIQYF.

The table lists this clonotype with a few counts. V and J are TRBV7-9 and TRBJ2-2, with a tentative D call TRBD2 (6 bases). Trimming took 5 bases from V and 7 from J, leaving 14 bases between them. In germline, CDR1 is SEHNR, CDR2 FQNEAQ (reference sequence). This CDR3 contains 14 residues. In DNA form, the CDR3 reads TGTGCCAGCAGCGGGACTTCCTTTGACGGGGAGCTGTTTTTT. It yields the protein CASSGTSFDGELFF.

This clonotype was counted only a few times. This chain joins TRBV27 and TRBJ1-5; D may be TRBD1 (6 bases). The CDR3 runs to 16 residues. Germline V lookup: CDR1 MNHEY, CDR2 SMNVEV (reference sequence). The V and J ends lost 4 bases and 3 bases respectively, with 16 bases between them. CDR3 residues: CASSSPRGESNQPQHF. For the CDR3, the DNA is TGTGCCAGCAGTTCCCCGAGGGGGGAGTCCAATCAGCCCCAGCATTTT.

DNA for the CDR3: TGTGCCAGCAGCTTCTCCGGGACTAGCGGGGGGGTAAATGAGCAGTTCTTC. Its protein is CASSFSGTSGGVNEQFF. This chain uses TRBV7-2 with TRBJ2-1; 16 bases map to TRBD2. Germline V gene sequence: CDR1 SGHTA, CDR2 FQGNSA. The CDR3 covers 17 residues. V lost 3 bases and J lost 7; bases outside the gene matches: 6. Based on the CDR3 plus reference TRBV7-2 and TRBJ2-1, the full variable domain is GAGVSQSPSNKVTEKGKDVELRCDPISGHTALYWYRQSLGQGLEFLIYFQGNSAPDKSGLPSDRFSAERTGGSVSTLTIQRTQQEDSAVYLCASSFSGTSGGVNEQFFGPGTRLTVL.

This chain links TRBV27 with TRBJ1-6, with unresolved D. The V gene's germline CDR1 is MNHEY and CDR2 SMNVEV (reference sequence). The CDR3 runs 13 residues. V lost 3 bases and J 7 bases, leaving 7 bases between the germline ends. The CDR3 sequence is CASSFKANSPLHF. The DNA for the CDR3 is TGTGCCAGCAGTTTCAAGGCCAATTCACCCCTCCACTTT.

This clonotype was counted at least ten times. The CDR3: CASSLWEDEQFF. The CDR3 DNA is TGCGCCAGCAGCTTGTGGGAGGATGAGCAGTTCTTC. The V gene is TRBV5-1, the J gene TRBJ2-1; D is perhaps TRBD2 (6 bases). The germline CDR1 and CDR2 sequences are SGHRS and YFSETQ. The V end was cut by 1 base, the J end by 8 bases, with 7 bases between. The CDR3 has 12 amino acids.

CDR3 protein: CASSLYGLAGGRTQYF. In nucleotides, the CDR3 is TGTGCCAGCAGCTTATACGGACTTGCGGGGGGCCGGACCCAGTACTTC. The V and J genes are TRBV5-6 and TRBJ2-5; 8 positions match TRBD2. Germline V CDR1 and CDR2: SGHDT, YYEEEE. Trimming at V came to 2 bases and at J to 7 bases, leaving 13 bases not matched to a gene. The CDR3 length is 16 residues. Complete variable domain (other parts from reference TRBV5-6 and TRBJ2-5): DAGVTQSPTHLIKTRGQQVTLRCSPKSGHDTVSWYQQALGQGPQFIFQYYEEEERQRGNFPDRFSGHQFPNYSSELNVNALLLGDSALYLCASSLYGLAGGRTQYFGPGTRLLVL.

This clonotype was recorded a few times. The CDR3 coding sequence is TGTGCCAGCAGTTTCTACGGGGCTAGTGCGGGCTACACCTTC. Amino acids: CASSFYGASAGYTF. The chain carries TRBV6-2 or TRBV6-3 and TRBJ1-2; a weak D match, TRBD1 (5 bases). Per germline, CDR1 MNHEY and CDR2 SVGEGT. The ends were cut back, 4 bases at V and 8 bases at J, with 17 bases in the middle. CDR3 length: 14 residues.

The chain is built from TRBV11-2 and TRBJ2-3; D is undetermined. Germline loops: CDR1 SGHAT, CDR2 FQNNGV. V lost 5 bases, J lost 9 bases, and 9 bases lay in between. This CDR3 region has 11 residues. CDR3 DNA: TGTGCCAGCAGCGGCCTGGGGACGCAGTATTTT. As protein: CASSGLGTQYF.

The chain links TRBV5-6 to TRBJ2-7; 7 bases line up with TRBD1. The CDR3 length is 14 residues. The J segment lost 3 bases and the V segment lost 2 bases, leaving 5 bases of the junction unmatched. The germline gives CDR1 SGHDT, CDR2 YYEEEE. DNA for the CDR3: TGTGCCAGCAGCTTAAGACAGGGTGGCTACGAGCAGTACTTC. It translates to CASSLRQGGYEQYF.

The chain combines TRBV4-3 with TRBJ2-1; D not certain. Trimming removed 1 base from V and 8 bases from J, with 9 bases in between. This CDR3 is 13 amino acids long. Germline lookup yields CDR1 LGHNA and CDR2 YSLEER. The CDR3 coding sequence is TGCGCCAGCAGCCAAGTTCGAGCCTATGAGCAGTTCTTC. Protein: CASSQVRAYEQFF.

This clonotype was detected only once. The chain carries TRBV5-1 and TRBJ1-1; 7 bases fit TRBD1. V was clipped by 4 bases and J by 4 bases; unmatched bases: 13. The CDR3 spans 16 residues. Looked up from germline, CDR1 is SGHRS and CDR2 is YFSETQ. CDR3 sequence (DNA): TGCGCCAGCAGCCCGTCGGACAGGTTACGGCTCACTGAAGCTTTCTTT. It encodes CASSPSDRLRLTEAFF.

The rearrangement joins TRBV29-1 to TRBJ2-4; D unclear. Trimming left V 2 bases short and J 8 bases short, with 7 bases between. Germline values: CDR1 SQVTM, CDR2 ANQGSEA. The length of the CDR3 is 11 residues. CDR3 in DNA: TGCAGCGTTGAATTCCGGGACATTCAGTACTTC. Its translation: CSVEFRDIQYF.

The rearrangement uses TRBV13 and TRBJ1-2; TRBD1 matches 9 bases. This CDR3 contains 14 residues. Germline V gene lookup returns CDR1 PRHDT and CDR2 FYEKMQ (reference sequence). V lost 5 bases, J lost 6 bases, and 7 bases stayed unmatched. CDR3 sequence reads: CASSARDREDGYTF. CDR3 DNA sequence: TGTGCCAGCAGCGCCCGGGACAGGGAGGATGGCTACACCTTC.

This clonotype came up a few times. V is TRBV24-1 and J is TRBJ2-3; tentatively, D is TRBD2 (5 bases). Trimming left V 2 bases short and J 7 bases short, with 12 bases between. The CDR3 contains 14 residues. Germline CDR1 is KGHDR and CDR2 is SFDVKD. CDR3 bases: TGTGCCACCAGTGATTCTCGGACTTCCAATACGCAGTATTTT. This encodes CATSDSRTSNTQYF.

This chain connects TRBV19 to TRBJ1-5; D not certain. Germline V lookup: CDR1 LNHDA, CDR2 SQIVND (reference sequence). The CDR3 runs 13 residues. The V end lost 3 bases, the J end lost 8 bases, and 11 bases lay between the germline ends. For the CDR3, the DNA is TGTGCCAGTAGTATGCCCCTAAGGAAGCCCCAGCATTTT. Its translation is CASSMPLRKPQHF.

The chain combines TRBV4-2 with TRBJ2-1; D gene uncertain. Germline-derived CDR1 and CDR2 are LGHNA and YNFKEQ. The CDR3 sequence is 13 residues long. V lost 0 bases, J lost 10 bases, and 10 bases lay in between. This CDR3 is CASSQDFGLEQFF. CDR3 nucleotide sequence: TGTGCCAGCAGCCAAGATTTCGGCTTGGAGCAGTTCTTC.

The J gene is TRBJ2-2, the V gene TRBV19; perhaps TRBD2 as D (5 bases). V dropped 0 bases and J dropped 4 bases, with 27 bases sitting between them. From germline, CDR1 is LNHDA and CDR2 SQIVND (reference sequence). The CDR3 loop spans 21 amino acids. In nucleotides, the CDR3 is TGTGCCAGTAGTATAGAAGAGTTGGGTCTCATTTCCCGGGCGGGCACCGGGGAGCTGTTTTTT. This gives the protein CASSIEELGLISRAGTGELFF. Full variable domain (rest looked up from reference TRBV19 and TRBJ2-2): DGGITQSPKYLFRKEGQNVTLSCEQNLNHDAMYWYRQDPGQGLRLIYYSQIVNDFQKGDIAEGYSVSREKKESFPLTVTSAQKNPTAFYLCASSIEELGLISRAGTGELFFGEGSRLTVL.

This clonotype was picked up many times. The chain joins TRBV4-2 to TRBJ2-7, with D unclear. Germline V lookup: CDR1 LGHNA, CDR2 YNFKEQ. This CDR3 is 15 amino acids long. V lost 0 bases and J lost 4, with 13 bases in between. CDR3 amino acids: CASSQDGNGPYEQYV. The CDR3 DNA sequence: TGTGCCAGCAGCCAAGATGGGAACGGGCCATACGAGCAGTACGTC.

There are a few counts of this clonotype. This rearrangement joins TRBV7-9 to TRBJ2-1, with D unclear. Germline loops: CDR1 SEHNR, CDR2 FQNEAQ (reference sequence). Trimming left V 5 bases short and J 4 bases short, with 9 bases between. This CDR3 comprises 13 residues. The CDR3 DNA is TGTGCCAGCAGCCTCGAGAGTTACAATGAGCAGTTCTTC. Its translation is CASSLESYNEQFF.

The chain has TRBV5-1 and TRBJ2-1, with 8 bases that match TRBD2. The CDR3 consists of 15 residues. Losses at the gene ends were 4 bases for V and 6 bases for J; bases not matched to a gene: 9. Germline values: CDR1 SGHRS, CDR2 YFSETQ. The CDR3 reads CASSAGLAVINEQFF. The CDR3 DNA reads TGCGCCAGCAGCGCAGGACTAGCTGTAATCAATGAGCAGTTCTTC.

There are a few counts of this clonotype. DNA for the CDR3: TGTGCCATCAGTGTGGCCGAGAACACTGAAGCTTTCTTT. This codes for CAISVAENTEAFF. This chain uses TRBV10-3 with TRBJ1-1, with D unresolved. Trimming stripped 4 bases from V and 1 base from J, with 7 bases between. The germline CDR1 and CDR2 sequences are ENHRY and SYGVKD. This CDR3 spans 13 amino acids.

This clonotype was detected many times. V is TRBV6-1 and J is TRBJ2-7, with D possibly matching TRBD1 (5 bases). The germline V and J ends were trimmed by 0 bases and 6 bases, with 12 bases remaining between them. The CDR3 extends over 14 amino acids. Germline V gene lookup returns CDR1 MNHNS and CDR2 SASEGT. CDR3 sequence reads: CASSEARQGSEQYF. CDR3 sequence (DNA): TGTGCCAGCAGTGAAGCGAGGCAGGGCTCCGAGCAGTACTTC.

This chain connects TRBV12-3 or TRBV12-4 to TRBJ2-1; 14 nucleotides agree with TRBD2. J lost 8 bases, V lost 5 bases, and 11 bases had no gene match. The CDR3 runs 17 residues. CDR3 nucleotide sequence: TGTGCCAGCAGTACTCTGACTAGCGGGGGGGCGGGCTATGAGCAGTTCTTC. Protein: CASSTLTSGGAGYEQFF.

This clonotype was seen only a few times. The chain employs TRBV13 and TRBJ1-3; D unclear. V was clipped by 2 bases and J by 0 bases, with 11 bases between them. CDR3 length: 16 amino acids. The germline V gene encodes CDR1 PRHDT and CDR2 FYEKMQ (reference sequence). CDR3 amino acids: CASSLMALSSGNTIYF. The DNA for the CDR3 is TGTGCCAGCAGCTTAATGGCACTCAGCTCTGGAAACACCATATATTTT.

This clonotype was counted between two and nine times. The rearrangement joins TRBV5-1 to TRBJ2-5; D not resolved. This CDR3 comprises 15 residues. In germline, CDR1 is SGHRS, CDR2 YFSETQ. Trimming pared 0 bases from V and 5 bases from J, leaving 14 bases between. As DNA, the CDR3 is TGCGCCAGCAGCTTGGTCGACTCCGGGTGGGAGACCCAGTACTTC. Translation: CASSLVDSGWETQYF.

The chain joins TRBV15 to TRBJ2-7, with 10 bases matching TRBD2. Germline CDR1 and CDR2: LNHNV and YYDKDF (reference sequence). V lost 0 bases, J lost 3 bases, and 2 bases stayed unmatched. The CDR3 is 15 residues long. The CDR3, as DNA: TGTGCCACCAGCAGAGAGGCTAGCGGGGGCTACGAGCAGTACTTC. This gives the protein CATSREASGGYEQYF.